A selection of T cell receptor beta chains follows, all from one sample in a study of CD8 T cells in ankylosing spondylitis. TCRdb reprocessed the 5' RACE reads with MiXCR, giving one entry per CDR3 protein. The sample comprises about 330,000 distinct CDR3 sequences, 8% of which are singletons, and roughly 14% rests with the top ten. Sequenced sample: blood, either unsorted or a sorted T cell fraction (not recorded which). The receptor source for this set is a male donor with ankylosing spondylitis. CDR3s include the opening cysteine and the closing phenylalanine or tryptophan. The D gene is left open where the match is weak. The size field is filled for only some rows; it gives once, few, many or a size class.

v_gene,j_gene,d_gene,abundance,CDR3nt,CDR3aa
TRBV10-3,TRBJ2-3,TRBD1,NA,TGTGCCACCGGTGCCACCGGGACAGAGATCACAGATACGCAGTATTTT,CATGATGTEITDTQYF
TRBV12-5,TRBJ1-5,NA,NA,TGTGCTATCGGTATGGCCTCTAGCAATCAGCCCCAGCATTTT,CAIGMASSNQPQHF
TRBV10-3,TRBJ2-7,TRBD1,NA,TGTGCCATCAGTGCTGGCCAAGACAGGGGGAGATCCTACGAGCAGTACTTC,CAISAGQDRGRSYEQYF
TRBV27,TRBJ2-6,TRBD1,NA,TGTGCCAGCAGTTCCCCGGGACAGTCTGGGGCCAACGTCCTGACTTTC,CASSSPGQSGANVLTF
TRBV12-3/TRBV12-4,TRBJ2-5,TRBD1,few,TGTGCCAGCAGTTCCTCAGGGACAGGGGGTCGAAAGACCCAGTACTTC,CASSSSGTGGRKTQYF
TRBV9,TRBJ1-4,NA,NA,TGTGCCAGCGGGGGACCAGCCGCAACTAATGAAAAACTGTTTTTT,CASGGPAATNEKLFF
TRBV7-9,TRBJ2-2,NA,few,TGTGCCAGCAGCCATGTCCGGTTCGGGGAGCTGTTTTTT,CASSHVRFGELFF
TRBV7-2,TRBJ2-3,TRBD2,NA,TGTGCCAGCAGCTTAGCAACCCTAGCGGGAGGGTTGGATACGCAGTATTTT,CASSLATLAGGLDTQYF
TRBV7-8,TRBJ2-5,NA,few,TGTGCCAGCACCTCGTTTCTTAGGGCCAGGGAGACCCAGTACTTC,CASTSFLRARETQYF
TRBV6-1,TRBJ2-7,NA,few,TGTGCCAGCAGTGAGGACAACTACTCCTACGAGCAGTACTTC,CASSEDNYSYEQYF
TRBV7-3,TRBJ2-1,TRBD2,NA,TGTGCCAGCAGCCTAGTAGCGGGAGGCCCGAGAGTACACGGCCACAATGAGCAGTTCTTC,CASSLVAGGPRVHGHNEQFF